The clone carrying this T cell receptor (beta chain) came up a few times. Its antigen is currently unknown. The record originates from a study of T-cell memory formation after mild COVID-19. TCRalpha and TCRbeta libraries used 5'RACE with constant-segment primers and UMIs. One entry per CDR3 protein, called by TCRdb with MiXCR from the 5' RACE reads. The data contain about 350,000 distinct CDR3 sequences, approximately 15% of them singletons. CDR3 length: 14 residues. The trim removed 7 bases at V and 7 bases at J, leaving 8 bases unmatched. Study-level points and caveats: Most CD4+ clones that shrank were in CM and EM, while CD8+ ones turned up in EMRA. There was a balanced CD4/CD8 profile in clones contracting day 15 to 85, and later expanders leaned CD4+.

The rearrangement links TRBV12-3 or TRBV12-4 to TRBJ1-5, with TRBD1 matching over 9 bases. Sequencing used PBMCs or a T cell subset sorted from them (not recorded which). The receptor's source is a man aged 18 to 35 who had mild COVID-19 (a few samples of this study predate the infection). Cell type and time point are not known. The DNA of the CDR3 is TGTGCCAGCACCTCAAGACAGGGGGAACAGCCCCAGCATTTT. Its translation: CASTSRQGEQPQHF.